This T cell receptor beta chain was captured by sequencing in a study of shared clonotypes between healthy human individuals. General study points: The study's rarefaction showed incomplete sorted-subset sequencing despite large depth.

Concerning this clone itself: Its target is not known.

CD8 cells classed as naive were CD45RO-negative and positively selected for CCR7, excluding terminally differentiated effector memory CD45RA+ cells. Every one of the donors was a Caucasian adult that lived in Nashville, Tennessee. There are 16 residues in the CDR3. Germline V CDR1 and CDR2: PRHDT, FYEKMQ (reference sequence). Unmatched junction bases numbered 2, after V lost 5 bases and J lost 3 bases. Libraries were prepared by immunoSEQ multiplex PCR; TCRdb keeps only in-frame clonotypes and omits some of them. The repertoire holds over 750,000 clones, with about 97% as singletons. This receptor was identified in a young man in good health. V gene TRBV13 combines with J gene TRBJ2-2; the match to TRBD2 covers 14 bases. The sequenced sample was naive CD8+ T cells sorted from blood. For the CDR3, the DNA is TGTGCCAGCAGCGAGGGACTAGCGGGAGACACCGGGGAGCTGTTTTTT. Its translation: CASSEGLAGDTGELFF.